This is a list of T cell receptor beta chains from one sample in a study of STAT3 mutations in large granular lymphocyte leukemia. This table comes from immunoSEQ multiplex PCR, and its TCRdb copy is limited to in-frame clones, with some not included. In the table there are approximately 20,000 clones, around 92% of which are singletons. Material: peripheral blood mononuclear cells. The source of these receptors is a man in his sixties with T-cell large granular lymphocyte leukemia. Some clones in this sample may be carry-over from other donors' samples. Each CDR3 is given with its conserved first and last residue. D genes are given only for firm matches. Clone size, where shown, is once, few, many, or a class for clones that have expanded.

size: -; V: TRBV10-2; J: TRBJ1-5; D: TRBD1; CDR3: CASRRDRVEPQHF; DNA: TGCGCCAGCAGAAGGGACAGGGTTGAGCCCCAGCATTTT
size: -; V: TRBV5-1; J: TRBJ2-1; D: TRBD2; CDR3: CASSGIAGGGYNEQFF; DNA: TGCGCCAGCAGCGGAATAGCGGGAGGAGGCTACAATGAGCAGTTCTTC
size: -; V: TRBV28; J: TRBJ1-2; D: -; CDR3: CASSLARGSGYTF; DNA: TGTGCCAGCAGTTTAGCCCGAGGCTCTGGCTACACCTTC
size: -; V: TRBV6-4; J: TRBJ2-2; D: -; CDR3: CASSGDQGTGELFF; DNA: TGTGCCAGCAGTGGGGACCAGGGAACCGGGGAGCTGTTTTTT
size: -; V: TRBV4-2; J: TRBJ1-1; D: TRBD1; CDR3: CASSQGGDRVNTEAFF; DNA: TGTGCCAGCAGCCAAGGTGGGGACAGGGTGAACACTGAAGCTTTCTTT
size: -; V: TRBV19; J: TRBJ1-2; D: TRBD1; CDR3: CASRHRGENPGYTF; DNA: TGTGCCAGTAGACACAGGGGGGAGAACCCTGGCTACACCTTC
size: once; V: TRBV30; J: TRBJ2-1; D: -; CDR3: CAWRGGLMGEQFF; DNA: TGTGCCTGGAGGGGCGGACTTATGGGTGAGCAGTTCTTC
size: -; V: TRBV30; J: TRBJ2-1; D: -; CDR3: CAWSVTLISSYNEQFF; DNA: TGTGCCTGGAGTGTAACCCTAATAAGCTCCTACAATGAGCAGTTCTTC
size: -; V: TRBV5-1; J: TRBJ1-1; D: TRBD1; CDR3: CASSYPGGTEAFF; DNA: TGCGCCAGCAGCTATCCAGGGGGCACTGAAGCTTTCTTT
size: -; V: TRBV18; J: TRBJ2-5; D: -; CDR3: CASSPQGGEETQYF; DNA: TGTGCCAGCTCACCACAGGGAGGAGAAGAGACCCAGTACTTC
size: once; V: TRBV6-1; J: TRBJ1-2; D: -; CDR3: CASSGGPGTYGYTF; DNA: TGTGCCAGCAGTGGGGGCCCAGGGACGTATGGCTACACCTTC
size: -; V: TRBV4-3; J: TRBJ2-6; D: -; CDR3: CASSQGVPSGANVLTF; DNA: TGCGCCAGCAGCCAGGGGGTACCCTCTGGGGCCAACGTCCTGACTTTC
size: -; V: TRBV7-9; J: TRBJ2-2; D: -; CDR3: CASSSTGTGELFF; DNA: TGTGCCAGCAGCTCCACAGGGACCGGGGAGCTGTTTTTT
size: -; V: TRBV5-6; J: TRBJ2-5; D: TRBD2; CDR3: CASSPGLAWKTQYF; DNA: TGTGCCAGCAGCCCGGGACTAGCGTGGAAGACCCAGTACTTC
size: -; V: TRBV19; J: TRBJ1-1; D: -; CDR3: CASKEDGALSAEAFF; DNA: TGTGCCAGCAAGGAAGACGGTGCCCTAAGCGCTGAAGCTTTCTTT
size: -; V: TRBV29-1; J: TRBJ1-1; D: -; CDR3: CSAQNSQGNTEAFF; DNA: TGCAGCGCCCAAAACTCCCAGGGGAACACTGAAGCTTTCTTT
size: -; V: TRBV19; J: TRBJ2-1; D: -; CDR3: CASSDRNEQFF; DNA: TGTGCCAGTAGTGATCGAAATGAGCAGTTCTTC
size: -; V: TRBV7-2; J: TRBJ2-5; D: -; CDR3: CASTLGRLGAQYF; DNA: TGTGCCAGTACCCTGGGGAGACTAGGGGCCCAGTACTTC
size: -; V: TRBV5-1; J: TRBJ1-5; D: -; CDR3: CASSMDGSNQPQHF; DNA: TGCGCCAGCAGCATGGACGGGAGCAATCAGCCCCAGCATTTT
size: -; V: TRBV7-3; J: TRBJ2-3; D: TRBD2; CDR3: CASSPLAGGPPDTQYF; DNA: TGTGCCAGCAGCCCCCTAGCGGGAGGGCCCCCAGATACGCAGTATTTT
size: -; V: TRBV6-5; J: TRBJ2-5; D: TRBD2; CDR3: CASRPLADQETQYF; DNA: TGTGCCAGCAGACCACTAGCGGACCAAGAGACCCAGTACTTC
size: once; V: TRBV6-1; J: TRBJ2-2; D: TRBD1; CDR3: CASTSAGGTGELFF; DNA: TGTGCCAGCACCTCGGCAGGGGGCACCGGGGAGCTGTTTTTT
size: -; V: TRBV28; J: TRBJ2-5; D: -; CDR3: CASRNYGETQYF; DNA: TGTGCCAGCAGAAACTACGGCGAGACCCAGTACTTC
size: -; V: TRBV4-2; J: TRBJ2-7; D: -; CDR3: CASSQDKAGSYEQYF; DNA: TGTGCCAGCAGCCAAGATAAGGCGGGATCCTACGAGCAGTACTTC
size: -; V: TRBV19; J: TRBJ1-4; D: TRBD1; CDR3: CASTRSGDRGTTNEKLFF; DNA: TGTGCCAGTACTCGAAGTGGGGACAGGGGCACAACTAATGAAAAACTGTTTTTT
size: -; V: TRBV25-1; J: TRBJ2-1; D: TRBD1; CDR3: CASRDTGANSYNEQFF; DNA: TGTGCCAGCAGGGATACAGGGGCCAACTCCTACAATGAGCAGTTCTTC
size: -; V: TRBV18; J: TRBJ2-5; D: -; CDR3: CASSPEETQYF; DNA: TGTGCCAGCTCACCAGAGGAGACCCAGTACTTC
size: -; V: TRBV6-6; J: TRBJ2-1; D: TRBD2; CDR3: CASSTLAGGSYNEQFF; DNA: TGTGCCAGCAGTACGCTAGCGGGAGGCTCCTACAATGAGCAGTTCTTC
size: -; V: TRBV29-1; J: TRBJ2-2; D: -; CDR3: CSVASATGELFF; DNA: TGCAGCGTTGCAAGCGCCACCGGGGAGCTGTTTTTT
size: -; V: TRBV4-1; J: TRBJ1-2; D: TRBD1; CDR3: CASSPPDRVHYGYTF; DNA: TGCGCCAGCAGCCCCCCGGACAGGGTGCACTATGGCTACACCTTC
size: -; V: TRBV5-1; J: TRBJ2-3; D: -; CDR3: CASSLMGGSADTQYF; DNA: TGCGCCAGCAGCTTGATGGGGGGCAGCGCAGATACGCAGTATTTT
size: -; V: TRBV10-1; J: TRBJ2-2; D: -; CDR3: CASSGLGRTGELFF; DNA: TGCGCCAGCAGTGGACTGGGGCGTACCGGGGAGCTGTTTTTT
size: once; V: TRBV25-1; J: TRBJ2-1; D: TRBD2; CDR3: CASSTSVGQFF; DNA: TGTGCCAGCAGTACTAGCGTGGGGCAGTTCTTC
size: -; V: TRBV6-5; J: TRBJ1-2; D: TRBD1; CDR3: CASSQGAHGYTF; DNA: TGTGCCAGCAGCCAGGGGGCGCATGGCTACACCTTC
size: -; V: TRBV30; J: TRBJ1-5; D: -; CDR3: CAWTHRGLRSNQPQHF; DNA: TGTGCCTGGACGCATAGGGGCCTACGAAGCAATCAGCCCCAGCATTTT
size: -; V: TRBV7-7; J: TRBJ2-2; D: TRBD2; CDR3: CASSLSSGAGELFF; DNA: TGTGCTAGCAGCCTATCCAGCGGGGCCGGGGAGCTGTTTTTT
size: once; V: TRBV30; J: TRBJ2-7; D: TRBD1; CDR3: CAWSVGTGGAYEQYF; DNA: TGTGCCTGGAGTGTTGGGACAGGGGGCGCCTACGAGCAGTACTTC
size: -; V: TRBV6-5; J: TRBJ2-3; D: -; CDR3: CASSYRGVGGTDTQYF; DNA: TGTGCCAGCAGTTACCGAGGGGTAGGGGGCACAGATACGCAGTATTTT
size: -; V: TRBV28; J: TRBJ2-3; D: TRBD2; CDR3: CASSGGGREKDTQYF; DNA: TGTGCCAGCAGTGGCGGGGGGCGGGAGAAGGATACGCAGTATTTT
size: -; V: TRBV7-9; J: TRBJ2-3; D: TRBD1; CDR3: CASSWLPGQGQDTQYF; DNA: TGTGCCAGCAGCTGGTTACCGGGACAGGGTCAAGATACGCAGTATTTT
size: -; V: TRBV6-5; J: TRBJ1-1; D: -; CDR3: CASSYTRGTEAFF; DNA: TGTGCCAGCAGTTACACCAGGGGCACTGAAGCTTTCTTT
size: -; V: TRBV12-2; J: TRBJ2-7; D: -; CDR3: CASRPTAGSDHEQYF; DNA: TGTGCAAGTCGCCCCACGGCCGGTAGCGACCACGAGCAGTACTTC
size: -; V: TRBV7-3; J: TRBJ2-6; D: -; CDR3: CASSLGPSLISGANVLTF; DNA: TGTGCCAGCAGCTTGGGACCAAGCCTAATTTCTGGGGCCAACGTCCTGACTTTC
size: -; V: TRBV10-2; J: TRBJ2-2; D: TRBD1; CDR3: CASSWDRGTGELFF; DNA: TGCGCCAGCAGTTGGGACAGGGGGACCGGGGAGCTGTTTTTT
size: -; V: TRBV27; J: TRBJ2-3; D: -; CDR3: CASSLTRTDTQYF; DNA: TGTGCCAGCAGTTTAACCCGCACAGATACGCAGTATTTT
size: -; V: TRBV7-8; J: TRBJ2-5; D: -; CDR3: CASSLRAGLQETQYF; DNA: TGTGCCAGCAGCTTAAGGGCAGGACTACAAGAGACCCAGTACTTC
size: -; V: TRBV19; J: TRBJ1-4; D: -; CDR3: CASSPRQSTNEKLFF; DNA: TGTGCCAGTAGTCCACGACAGTCAACTAATGAAAAACTGTTTTTT